The TCR beta chain under discussion was sequenced for a study of T-cell reconstitution after alpha-beta-depleted transplantation in children. Study results and limitations: Where alpha-beta T cells came from about two months after transplant was reportedly several hundred expanded graft clones. Surviving recipient T cells and intrathymic progenitors accounted for some patients' high TCRbeta diversity at day 60. One year post-transplant, T-cell counts and diversity were largely derived from T cells produced anew.

This clonotype was counted a few times. Antigen: not known. The TCRbeta library was prepared with unique molecular identifiers. TCRdb fed the PCR reads into MiXCR, producing one record per CDR3 protein. The sample holds approximately 520,000 distinct CDR3 sequences; about an eighth are singletons and the top ten take 13% to 15%. The sequence was collected from a female patient aged 2-15 years who had a stem cell transplant for aplastic anemia, so the T cells may come from the graft donor. The material was PBMCs, mostly from graft donor cells, obtained 180 days after TCRalphabeta/CD19-depleted stem cell transplant.

The CDR3 DNA reads TGTGCCAGCAGTACGACAGGGTCAGATACGCAGTATTTT. Its translation is CASSTTGSDTQYF. The gene calls are TRBV12-3 or TRBV12-4 and TRBJ2-3; 7 nucleotides agree with TRBD1. J was trimmed by 4 bases and V by 5 bases; bases with no gene match: 3. This CDR3 has 13 amino acids.